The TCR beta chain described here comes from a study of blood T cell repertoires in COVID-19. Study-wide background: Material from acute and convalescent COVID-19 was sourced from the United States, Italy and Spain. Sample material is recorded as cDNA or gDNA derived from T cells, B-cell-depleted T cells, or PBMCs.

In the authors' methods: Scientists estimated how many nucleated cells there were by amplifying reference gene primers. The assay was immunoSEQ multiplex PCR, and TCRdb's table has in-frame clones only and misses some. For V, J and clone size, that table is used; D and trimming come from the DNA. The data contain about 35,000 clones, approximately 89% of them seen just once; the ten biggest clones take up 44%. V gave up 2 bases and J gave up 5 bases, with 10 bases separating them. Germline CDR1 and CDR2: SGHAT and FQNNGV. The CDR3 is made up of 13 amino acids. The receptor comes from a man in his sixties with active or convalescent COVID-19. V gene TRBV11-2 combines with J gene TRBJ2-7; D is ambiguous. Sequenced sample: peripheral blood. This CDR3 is CASSLTPRDEQYV. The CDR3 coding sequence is TGTGCCAGCAGCTTAACACCCCGGGACGAGCAGTACGTC.